This TCR beta chain is drawn from a study of blood T cell repertoires in COVID-19 (dated by TCRdb to 2018 to 2020). At the level of the whole study: Samples from collaborators originated in the United States, Italy and Spain and spanned both the acute and convalescent phases of COVID-19. The repertoires were made available in a free public database intended to serve as a resource for research on the immune response to SARS-CoV-2. HLA class I and class II types, where available, came from metadata supplied by the sample provider rather than from assay-based typing. A de-identified subject ID, COVID-19 status, age in years and sex were almost always included in the sample metadata. The prospective study material was composed of cDNA or gDNA derived from T cells, B-cell-depleted T cells, or PBMCs. Deeply sampled blood TCRbeta repertoires from subjects exposed to, actively infected with, or recovered from COVID-19 were included in the dataset. The samples were drawn from the first 160 participants of the ongoing ImmuneRACE study and from 950 to 1,500 subjects provided by 6 global collaborators.

Participants in the prospective study were enrolled through a virtual design, were aged roughly 18 to 100 years, and lived in 20 to 30 United States geographic areas. In the prospective study, cohorts were assigned on the basis of participant-reported clinical history obtained from a screening survey and a study questionnaire. Exposed participants were defined as having been in contact with someone with a PCR-confirmed or clinician-diagnosed COVID-19 case within 2 weeks of study entry. Each participant in the prospective study had whole blood, serum and a nasopharyngeal or oropharyngeal swab collected by mobile phlebotomists. Over a roughly two-month period, participants in the prospective study had the option of providing additional blood draws and questionnaires. Prospective study blood samples were shipped either frozen or at room temperature before DNA extraction. The paper's findings and limits, for the study overall: How much clinical and demographic metadata was included differed by source and by participant, and the metadata was provided uncurated.

TCRbeta CDR3 regions were amplified from genomic DNA using the immunoSEQ Assay, a bias-controlled multiplex PCR. In the source study's methods: The number of nucleated cells in each sample was estimated from the amplification of reference gene primers within the assay. To quantify the absolute abundance of each unique TCRbeta CDR3 rearrangement, sequence reads were collapsed and filtered. For each sample, productive Simpson clonality was calculated by taking the square root of Simpson's diversity index across productive rearrangements. TCRdb holds this immuneACCESS table with in-frame rearrangements only. Some clones are missing; in checked studies, unresolved V genes explain under half, and the rest has no known cause. For V, J and clone size, that table is used; D and trimming come from the DNA. The sample records about 150,000 clones, 80% to 85% of which are singletons. The biggest ten clones account for more than 4.5% of the sample.

Details on this clone: There is no known antigen for this receptor. No base quality information exists; no much larger clone differs at one position.

Sequences MDHEN (CDR1) and SYDVKM (CDR2) are obtained from the germline V gene. V and J lose 6 bases and 3 bases, and a span of 6 bases separates them. The CDR3 goes from the cysteine to the phenylalanine over 11 residues. Only CDR3 DNA remains: 33 bases, in frame from the first base. The clonotype originates from a man aged 70-80 years who had been exposed to COVID-19. The chain joins TRBV28 to TRBJ2-7; confidence is insufficient to name the D gene. Material: PBMCs or T cells enriched from blood (not recorded which). The DNA sequence reads TGTGCCAGCAGCTCCTTCTACGAGCAGTACTTC. The encoded protein is CASSSFYEQYF.